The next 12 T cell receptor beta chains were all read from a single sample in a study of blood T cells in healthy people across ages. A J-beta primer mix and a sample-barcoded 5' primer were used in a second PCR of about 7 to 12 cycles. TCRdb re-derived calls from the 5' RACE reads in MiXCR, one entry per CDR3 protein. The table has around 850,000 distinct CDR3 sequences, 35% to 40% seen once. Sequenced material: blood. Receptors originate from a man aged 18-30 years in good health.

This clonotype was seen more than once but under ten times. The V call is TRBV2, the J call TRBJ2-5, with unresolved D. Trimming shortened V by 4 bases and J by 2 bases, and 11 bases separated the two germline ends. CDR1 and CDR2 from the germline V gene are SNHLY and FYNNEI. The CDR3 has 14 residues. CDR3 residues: CASSGGRTQETQYF. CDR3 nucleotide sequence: TGTGCCAGCAGTGGAGGCAGAACACAAGAGACCCAGTACTTC.

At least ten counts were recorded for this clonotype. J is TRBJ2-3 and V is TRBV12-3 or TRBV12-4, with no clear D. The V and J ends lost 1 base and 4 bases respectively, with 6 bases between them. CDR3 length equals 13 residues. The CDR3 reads CASSLGVADTQYF. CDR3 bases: TGTGCCAGCAGTTTAGGGGTGGCAGATACGCAGTATTTT.

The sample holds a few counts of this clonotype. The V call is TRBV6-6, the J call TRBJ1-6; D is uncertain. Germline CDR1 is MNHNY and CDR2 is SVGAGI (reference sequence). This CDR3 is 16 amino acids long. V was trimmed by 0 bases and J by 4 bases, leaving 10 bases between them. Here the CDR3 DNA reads TGTGCCAGCAGTTACTCTAAGGCCGAATATAATTCACCCCTCCACTTT. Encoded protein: CASSYSKAEYNSPLHF.

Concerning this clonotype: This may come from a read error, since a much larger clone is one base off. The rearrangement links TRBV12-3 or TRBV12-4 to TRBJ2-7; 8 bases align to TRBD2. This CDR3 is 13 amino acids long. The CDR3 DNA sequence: TGTGTCAGCAGACGAGCGGGGGCCTACGAGCAGTACTTC. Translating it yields CVSRRAGAYEQYF.

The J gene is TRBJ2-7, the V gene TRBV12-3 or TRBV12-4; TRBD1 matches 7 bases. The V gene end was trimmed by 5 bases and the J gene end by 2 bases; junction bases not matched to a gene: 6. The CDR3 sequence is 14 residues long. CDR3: CASSTDRKTYEQYF. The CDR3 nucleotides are TGTGCCAGCAGTACGGACAGGAAAACCTACGAGCAGTACTTC.

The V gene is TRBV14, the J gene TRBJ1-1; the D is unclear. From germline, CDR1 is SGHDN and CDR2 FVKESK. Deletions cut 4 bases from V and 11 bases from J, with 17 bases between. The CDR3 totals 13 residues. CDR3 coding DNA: TGTGCCAGCAGCCTCTTCGGAGGGCAGAACGCTTTCTTT. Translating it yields CASSLFGGQNAFF.

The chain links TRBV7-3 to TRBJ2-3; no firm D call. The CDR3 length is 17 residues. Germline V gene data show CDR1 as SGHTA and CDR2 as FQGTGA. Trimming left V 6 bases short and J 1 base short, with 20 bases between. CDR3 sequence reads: CASSSTGPGRGTDTQYF. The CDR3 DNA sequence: TGTGCCAGCAGTTCTACCGGACCCGGAAGGGGCACAGATACGCAGTATTTT.

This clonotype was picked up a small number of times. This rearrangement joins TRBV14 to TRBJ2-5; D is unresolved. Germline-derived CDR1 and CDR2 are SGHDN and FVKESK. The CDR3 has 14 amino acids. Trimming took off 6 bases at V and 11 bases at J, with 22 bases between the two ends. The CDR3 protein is CASSQFLGVNEQYF. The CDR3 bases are TGTGCCAGCAGTCAGTTTCTTGGGGTCAATGAGCAGTACTTC.

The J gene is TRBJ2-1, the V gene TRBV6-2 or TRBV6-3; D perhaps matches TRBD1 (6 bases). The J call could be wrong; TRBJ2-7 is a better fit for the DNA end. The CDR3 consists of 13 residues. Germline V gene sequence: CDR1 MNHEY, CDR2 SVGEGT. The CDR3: CASRIGQYNEQYF. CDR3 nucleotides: TGTGCCAGCAGGATCGGACAGTACAATGAGCAGTACTTC.

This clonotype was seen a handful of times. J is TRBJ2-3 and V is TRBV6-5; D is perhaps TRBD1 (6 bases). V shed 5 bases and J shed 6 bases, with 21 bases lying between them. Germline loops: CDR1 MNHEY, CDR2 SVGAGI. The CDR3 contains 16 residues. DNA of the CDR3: TGTGCCAGCAGTCGACCGGGACATACGCGTTCGGATACGCAGTATTTT. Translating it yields CASSRPGHTRSDTQYF.

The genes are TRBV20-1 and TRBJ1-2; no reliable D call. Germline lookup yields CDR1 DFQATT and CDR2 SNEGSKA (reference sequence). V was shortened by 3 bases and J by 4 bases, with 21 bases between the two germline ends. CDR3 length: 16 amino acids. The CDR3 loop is CSARSTAGSGIYGYTF. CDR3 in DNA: TGCAGTGCTAGGTCTACGGCGGGTTCTGGAATCTATGGCTACACCTTC.

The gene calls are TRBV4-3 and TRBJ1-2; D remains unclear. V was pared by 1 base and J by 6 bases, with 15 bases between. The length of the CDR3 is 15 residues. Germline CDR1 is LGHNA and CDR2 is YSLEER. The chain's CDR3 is CASSQVESWVDGYTF. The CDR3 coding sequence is TGCGCCAGCAGCCAAGTGGAAAGTTGGGTGGATGGCTACACCTTC.